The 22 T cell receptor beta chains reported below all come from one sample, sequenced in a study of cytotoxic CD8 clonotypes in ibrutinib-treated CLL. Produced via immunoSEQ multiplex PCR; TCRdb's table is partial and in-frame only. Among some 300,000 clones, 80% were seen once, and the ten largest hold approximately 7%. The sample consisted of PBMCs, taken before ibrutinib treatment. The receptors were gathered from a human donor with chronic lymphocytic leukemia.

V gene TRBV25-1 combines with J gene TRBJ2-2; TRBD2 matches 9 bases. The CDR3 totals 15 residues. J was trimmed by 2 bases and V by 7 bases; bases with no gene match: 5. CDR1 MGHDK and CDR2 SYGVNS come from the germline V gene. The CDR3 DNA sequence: TGTGCCAGCATCCCAGCGGGAGGAAACACCGGGGAGCTGTTTTTT. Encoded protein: CASIPAGGNTGELFF. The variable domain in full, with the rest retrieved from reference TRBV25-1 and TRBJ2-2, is EADIYQTPRYLVIGTGKKITLECSQTMGHDKMYWYQQDPGMELHLIHYSYGVNSTEKGDLSSESTVSRIRTEHFPLTLESARPSHTSQYLCASIPAGGNTGELFFGEGSRLTVL.

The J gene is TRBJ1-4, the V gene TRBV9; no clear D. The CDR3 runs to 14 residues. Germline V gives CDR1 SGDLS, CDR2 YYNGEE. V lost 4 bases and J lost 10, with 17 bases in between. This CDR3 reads CASSPSPQVVKLFF. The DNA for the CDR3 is TGTGCCAGCAGCCCGAGCCCCCAAGTTGTAAAACTGTTTTTT.

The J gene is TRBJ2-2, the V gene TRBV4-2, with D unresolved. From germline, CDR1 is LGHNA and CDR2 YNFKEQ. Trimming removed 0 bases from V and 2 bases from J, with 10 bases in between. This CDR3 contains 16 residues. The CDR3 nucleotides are TGTGCCAGCAGCCAAGAAGGTAGCTTCAACACCGGGGAGCTGTTTTTT. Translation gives CASSQEGSFNTGELFF.

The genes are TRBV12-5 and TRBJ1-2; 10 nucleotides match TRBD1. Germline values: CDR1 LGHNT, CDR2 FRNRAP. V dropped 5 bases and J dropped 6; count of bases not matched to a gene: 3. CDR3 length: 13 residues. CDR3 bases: TGTGCTAGTGGTCCTGGGACAGGGGATGGCTACACCTTC. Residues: CASGPGTGDGYTF.

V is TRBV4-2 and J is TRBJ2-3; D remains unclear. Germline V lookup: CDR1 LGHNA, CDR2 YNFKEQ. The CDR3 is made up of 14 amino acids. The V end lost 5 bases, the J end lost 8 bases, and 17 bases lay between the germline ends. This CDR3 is CASSSRTEASTQYF. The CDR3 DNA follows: TGTGCCAGCAGCTCGCGGACGGAAGCCAGTACGCAGTATTTT.

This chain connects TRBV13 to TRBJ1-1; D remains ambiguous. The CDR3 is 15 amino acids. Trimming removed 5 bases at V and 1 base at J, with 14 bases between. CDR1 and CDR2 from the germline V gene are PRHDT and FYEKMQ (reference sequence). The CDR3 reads CASSRIFVGNTEAFF. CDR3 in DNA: TGTGCCAGCAGCCGAATATTTGTGGGGAACACTGAAGCTTTCTTT.

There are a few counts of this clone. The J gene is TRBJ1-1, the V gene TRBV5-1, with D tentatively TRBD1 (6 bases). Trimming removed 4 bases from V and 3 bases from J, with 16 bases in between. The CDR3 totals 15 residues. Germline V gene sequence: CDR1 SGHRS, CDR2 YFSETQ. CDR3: CASSDRTELYTEAFF. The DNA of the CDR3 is TGCGCCAGCAGCGACCGGACAGAACTATACACTGAAGCTTTCTTT.

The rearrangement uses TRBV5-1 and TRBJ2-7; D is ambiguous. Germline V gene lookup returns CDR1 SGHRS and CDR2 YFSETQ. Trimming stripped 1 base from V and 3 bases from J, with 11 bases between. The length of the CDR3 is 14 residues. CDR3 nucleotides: TGCGCCAGCAGCTTGTCGGTCGGTCTCTACGAGCAGTACTTC. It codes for CASSLSVGLYEQYF.

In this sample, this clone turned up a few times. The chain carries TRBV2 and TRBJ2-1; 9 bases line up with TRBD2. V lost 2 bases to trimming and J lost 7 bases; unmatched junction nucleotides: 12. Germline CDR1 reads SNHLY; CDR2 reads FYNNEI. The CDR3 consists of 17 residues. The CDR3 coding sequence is TGTGCCAGCAGTGAAAGTCTCGTAGCGGGAGTTTCGAATGAGCAGTTCTTC. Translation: CASSESLVAGVSNEQFF.

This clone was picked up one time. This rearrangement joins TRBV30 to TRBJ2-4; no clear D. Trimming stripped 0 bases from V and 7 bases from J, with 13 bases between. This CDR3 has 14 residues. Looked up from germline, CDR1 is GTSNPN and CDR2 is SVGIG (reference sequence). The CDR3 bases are TGTGCCTGGAGTGTAGCGACATTGATGAACATTCAGTACTTC. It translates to CAWSVATLMNIQYF.

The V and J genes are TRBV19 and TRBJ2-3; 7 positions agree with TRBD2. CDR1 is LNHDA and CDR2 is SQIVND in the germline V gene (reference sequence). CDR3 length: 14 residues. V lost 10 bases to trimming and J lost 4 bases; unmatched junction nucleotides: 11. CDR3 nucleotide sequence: TGTGCCACCAGAGGCGGGAGAAACGCAGATACGCAGTATTTT. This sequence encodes CATRGGRNADTQYF.

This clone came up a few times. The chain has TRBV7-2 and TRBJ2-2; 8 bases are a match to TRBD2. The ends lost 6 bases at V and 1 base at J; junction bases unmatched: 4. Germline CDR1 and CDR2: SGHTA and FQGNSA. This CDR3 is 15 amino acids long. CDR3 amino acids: CASSNSGRNTGELFF. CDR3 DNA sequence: TGTGCCAGCAGTAACAGCGGGAGGAACACCGGGGAGCTGTTTTTT.

This CDR3 is CAISELAPGGNTIYF. As DNA, the CDR3 is TGTGCCATCAGTGAGCTAGCTCCGGGGGGAAACACCATATATTTT. The rearrangement links TRBV10-3 to TRBJ1-3; D ambiguous. Between the trimmed V and J ends, which lost 2 bases and 4 bases, there was a span of 12 bases. The CDR3 spans 15 residues. The V gene's germline CDR1 is ENHRY and CDR2 SYGVKD.

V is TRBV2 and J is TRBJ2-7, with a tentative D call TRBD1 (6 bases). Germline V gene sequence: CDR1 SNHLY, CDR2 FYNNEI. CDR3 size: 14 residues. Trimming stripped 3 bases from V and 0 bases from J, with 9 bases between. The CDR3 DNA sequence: TGTGCCAGCAGTGACGACAGGAGCTCCTACGAGCAGTACTTC. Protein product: CASSDDRSSYEQYF.

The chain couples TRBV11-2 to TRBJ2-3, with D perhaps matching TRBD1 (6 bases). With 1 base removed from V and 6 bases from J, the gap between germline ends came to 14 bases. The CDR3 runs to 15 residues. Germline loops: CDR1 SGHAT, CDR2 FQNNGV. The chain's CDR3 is CASSLGRRGVDTQYF. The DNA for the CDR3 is TGTGCCAGCAGCTTAGGCCGCAGGGGCGTTGATACGCAGTATTTT.

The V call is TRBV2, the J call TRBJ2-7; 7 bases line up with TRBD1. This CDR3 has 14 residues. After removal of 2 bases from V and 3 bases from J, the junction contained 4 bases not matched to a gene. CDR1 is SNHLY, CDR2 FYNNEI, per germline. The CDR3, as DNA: TGTGCCAGCAGTGAACAGGGACAGAGCTACGAGCAGTACTTC. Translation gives CASSEQGQSYEQYF.

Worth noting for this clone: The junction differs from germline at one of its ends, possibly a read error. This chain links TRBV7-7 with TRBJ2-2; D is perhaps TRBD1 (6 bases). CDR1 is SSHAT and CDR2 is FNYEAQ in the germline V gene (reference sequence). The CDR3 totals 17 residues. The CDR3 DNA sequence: TGTGCTAGCAGCAATGCGTTCGGGACACGTTACACCGGGGAGCTGTTTTTT. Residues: CASSNAFGTRYTGELFF.

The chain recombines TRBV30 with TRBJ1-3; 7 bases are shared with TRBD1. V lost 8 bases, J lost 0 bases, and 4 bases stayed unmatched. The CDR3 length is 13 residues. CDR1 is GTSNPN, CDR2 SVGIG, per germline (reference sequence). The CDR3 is CAGGTDSGNTIYF. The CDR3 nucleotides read TGTGCCGGAGGGACAGACTCTGGAAACACCATATATTTT.

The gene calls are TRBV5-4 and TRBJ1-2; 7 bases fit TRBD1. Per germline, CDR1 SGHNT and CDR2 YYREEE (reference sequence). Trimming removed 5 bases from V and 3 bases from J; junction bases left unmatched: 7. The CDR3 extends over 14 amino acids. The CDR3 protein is CASSHRDRDYGYTF. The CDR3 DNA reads TGTGCCAGCAGTCACCGTGACAGGGACTATGGCTACACCTTC.

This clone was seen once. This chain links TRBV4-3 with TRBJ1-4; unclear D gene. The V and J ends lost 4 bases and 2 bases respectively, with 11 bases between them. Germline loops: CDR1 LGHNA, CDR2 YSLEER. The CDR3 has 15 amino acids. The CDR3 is CASSLSWMTNEKLFF. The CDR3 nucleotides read TGCGCCAGCAGCCTATCATGGATGACTAATGAAAAACTGTTTTTT.

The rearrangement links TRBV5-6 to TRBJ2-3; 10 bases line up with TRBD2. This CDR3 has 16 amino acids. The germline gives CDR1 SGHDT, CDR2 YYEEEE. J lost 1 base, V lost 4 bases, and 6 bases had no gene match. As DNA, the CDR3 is TGTGCCAGCAGCACCGCTAGCGGGAGCGGCACAGATACGCAGTATTTT. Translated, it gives CASSTASGSGTDTQYF.

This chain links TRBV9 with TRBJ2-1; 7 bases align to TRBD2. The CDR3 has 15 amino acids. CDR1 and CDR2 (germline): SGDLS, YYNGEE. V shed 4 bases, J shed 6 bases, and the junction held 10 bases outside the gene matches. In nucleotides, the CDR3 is TGTGCCAGCAGCACCGGACTAGGAGGGCTCAATGAGCAGTTCTTC. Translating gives CASSTGLGGLNEQFF.